These 28 T cell receptor beta chains were sequenced from one sample in a study of graft-versus-host responses after intestinal transplantation (dated by TCRdb to the early 2020s). The library was obtained by the immunoSEQ multiplex PCR assay. TCRdb's version of the immuneACCESS table is confined to in-frame rearrangements and falls short of the full clone set. An unresolved V gene accounts for under half of the shortfall where checked; the remainder is of unknown origin. In this sample the table shows over 100,000 clones, over 80% of which occur a single time. The biggest ten clones account for more than 0.1% of the sample. In light of the paper, this sample's time point label describes: cells obtained before transplantation from donor or recipient. Their antigen targets remain unknown. The source material was unstimulated CD4+ T cells sorted from spleen or lymph node cells, sampled before intestinal transplant. The source of these receptors is a human donor who received an intestinal transplant.

The rearrangement joins TRBV19 to TRBJ1-5; D not certain. CDR3 length: 15 residues. Germline values: CDR1 LNHDA, CDR2 SQIVND (reference sequence). Trimming pared 2 bases from V and 4 bases from J, leaving 12 bases between. CDR3 protein: CASSIKRSWNQPQHF. CDR3 DNA: TGTGCCAGTAGTATAAAGCGGTCTTGGAATCAGCCCCAGCATTTT.

V is TRBV5-1 and J is TRBJ2-3; 11 positions agree with TRBD2. The trim removed 3 bases at V and 5 bases at J, leaving 8 bases unmatched. Germline assignment: CDR1 SGHRS and CDR2 YFSETQ. There are 16 residues in the CDR3. The CDR3, as DNA: TGCGCCAGCAGCTCCATTAGCGGGAGGGCCGGAGATACGCAGTATTTT. Translating it yields CASSSISGRAGDTQYF.

This clone was seen only once. This rearrangement joins TRBV10-3 to TRBJ2-2; D possibly matches TRBD1 or TRBD2 (5 bases each). Germline lookup yields CDR1 ENHRY and CDR2 SYGVKD. The CDR3 runs to 15 residues. V lost 4 bases to trimming and J lost 5 bases, with 14 bases between them. The CDR3 nucleotides are TGTGCCATCAGTGGGGGCGGGTGGCGGACCGGGGAGCTGTTTTTT. This sequence encodes CAISGGGWRTGELFF.

This chain uses TRBV6-5 with TRBJ1-2, with 8 bases lining up with TRBD1. Germline CDR1 MNHEY, CDR2 SVGAGI. V shed 8 bases, J shed 7 bases, and the junction held 15 bases outside the gene matches. This CDR3 comprises 15 residues. The CDR3 reads CASARTGNSLGGYTF. CDR3 DNA: TGTGCCAGCGCCCGGACAGGGAATTCCCTCGGTGGCTACACCTTC.

Concerning this clone itself: This same CDR3 is encoded by further DNA sequences in the sample. V and J are TRBV18 and TRBJ1-1; TRBD1 might be the D (6 bases). V lost 2 bases, J lost 0 bases, and 7 bases lay in between. The CDR3 length is 14 residues. Germline CDR1 KGHSH, CDR2 LQKENI. The CDR3 nucleotides read TGTGCCAGCTCACCAGACAGGATGAACACTGAAGCTTTCTTT. It translates to CASSPDRMNTEAFF.

This chain links TRBV29-1 with TRBJ1-2; maybe TRBD1 (5 bases). Looked up from germline, CDR1 is SQVTM and CDR2 is ANQGSEA. Deletions cut 4 bases from V and 3 bases from J, with 9 bases between. The CDR3 runs 12 residues. The CDR3 loop reads CSVGGTDYGYTF. The CDR3 DNA reads TGCAGCGTTGGAGGGACTGACTATGGCTACACCTTC.

The genes are TRBV15 and TRBJ2-5, with no clear D. CDR1 and CDR2 from the germline V gene are LNHNV and YYDKDF (reference sequence). Trimming took 0 bases from V and 7 from J, leaving 9 bases between them. This CDR3 is 13 amino acids long. The CDR3 is CATSRDSLGTQYF. CDR3 nucleotide sequence: TGTGCCACCAGCAGAGATTCTCTCGGGACCCAGTACTTC.

The rearrangement joins TRBV9 to TRBJ2-1, with TRBD2 matching 9 bases. In germline, CDR1 is SGDLS, CDR2 YYNGEE. This CDR3 spans 16 amino acids. With V trimmed by 0 bases and J by 2 bases, 3 bases remained unmatched. The CDR3 DNA reads as TGTGCCAGCAGCGTAGCTGCGGGAGGGGCCTACAATGAGCAGTTCTTC. This encodes CASSVAAGGAYNEQFF.

The rearrangement uses TRBV27 and TRBJ2-3; no reliable D call. The length of the CDR3 is 14 residues. CDR1 and CDR2 (germline): MNHEY, SMNVEV (reference sequence). The V and J ends lost 6 bases and 0 bases respectively, with 10 bases between them. The CDR3 here is CASRPGRSTDTQYF. CDR3 bases: TGTGCCAGCAGACCCGGACGGAGCACAGATACGCAGTATTTT.

This clone is a singleton in its sample. The chain recombines TRBV12-5 with TRBJ2-5, with 14 bases lining up with TRBD2. The junction had 2 bases not matched to a gene; V was cut back by 6 bases and J by 5 bases. CDR1 LGHNT and CDR2 FRNRAP come from the germline V gene. The CDR3 has 14 residues. The CDR3 nucleotides read TGTGCTAGTGGCCGGACTAGCGGGGGGGAGACCCAGTACTTC. Translation: CASGRTSGGETQYF.

The rearrangement joins TRBV6-1 to TRBJ1-4, with D maybe TRBD1 (6 bases). CDR1 MNHNS and CDR2 SASEGT come from the germline V gene. The CDR3 length is 14 residues. V lost 4 bases and J 7 bases, leaving 13 bases between the germline ends. The CDR3 DNA reads TGTGCCAGCAGTGCTACAGGGTGGAGTGAAAAACTGTTTTTT. Protein: CASSATGWSEKLFF.

The V call is TRBV5-5, the J call TRBJ1-5; no reliable D call. Looked up from germline, CDR1 is SGHKS and CDR2 is YYEKEE (reference sequence). V was pared by 0 bases and J by 2 bases, with 9 bases between. CDR3 length equals 15 residues. The CDR3: CASSLGHGGNQPQHF. In DNA form, the CDR3 reads TGTGCCAGCAGCTTGGGGCACGGTGGCAATCAGCCCCAGCATTTT.

The gene calls are TRBV29-1 and TRBJ1-1; TRBD1 aligns across 9 bases. CDR3 length: 14 residues. Germline V gene data show CDR1 as SQVTM and CDR2 as ANQGSEA. Trimming removed 6 bases from V and 1 base from J; junction bases left unmatched: 6. The CDR3, as DNA: TGCAGCGTAAGACAGGGGGTCAGGAACACTGAAGCTTTCTTT. Protein product: CSVRQGVRNTEAFF. Combining the CDR3 with reference TRBV29-1 and TRBJ1-1 gives the whole variable domain SAVISQKPSRDICQRGTSLTIQCQVDSQVTMMFWYRQQPGQSLTLIATANQGSEATYESGFVIDKFPISRPNLTFSTLTVSNMSPEDSSIYLCSVRQGVRNTEAFFGQGTRLTVV.

The rearrangement links TRBV27 to TRBJ1-1; 9 bases agree with TRBD1. This CDR3 comprises 16 residues. After removal of 4 bases from V and 2 bases from J, the junction contained 8 bases not matched to a gene. CDR1 is MNHEY and CDR2 is SMNVEV in the germline V gene (reference sequence). CDR3 sequence: CASSSPGQGGNTEAFF. DNA of the CDR3: TGTGCCAGCAGTTCACCGGGACAGGGAGGAAACACTGAAGCTTTCTTT.

This clone came up once. The chain links TRBV7-9 to TRBJ1-4, with TRBD1 identical over 8 bases. CDR3 length: 14 residues. Germline V gene sequence: CDR1 SEHNR, CDR2 FQNEAQ (reference sequence). V gave up 5 bases and J gave up 8 bases; unmatched junction bases: 7. The CDR3 region has the DNA TGTGCCAGCAGCCCCCGGACAGGGATCGAAAAACTGTTTTTT. Amino acid sequence: CASSPRTGIEKLFF. The variable domain in full, completed from reference TRBV7-9 and TRBJ1-4, reads DTGVSQNPRHKITKRGQNVTFRCDPISEHNRLYWYRQTLGQGPEFLTYFQNEAQLEKSRLLSDRFSAERPKGSFSTLEIQRTEQGDSAMYLCASSPRTGIEKLFFGSGTQLSVL.

The chain employs TRBV5-1 and TRBJ2-2; a possible D gene is TRBD1 (5 bases). The CDR3 runs to 13 residues. V dropped 2 bases and J dropped 7 bases, with 9 bases sitting between them. Germline-derived CDR1 and CDR2 are SGHRS and YFSETQ. Here the CDR3 reads CASSFRADGELFF. In DNA, the CDR3 is TGCGCCAGCAGCTTCAGGGCGGACGGGGAGCTGTTTTTT. Filled out from reference TRBV5-1 and TRBJ2-2, the complete variable domain reads KAGVTQTPRYLIKTRGQQVTLSCSPISGHRSVSWYQQTPGQGLQFLFEYFSETQRNKGNFPGRFSGRQFSNSRSEMNVSTLELGDSALYLCASSFRADGELFFGEGSRLTVL.

As DNA, the CDR3 is TGCGCCAGCAGCGAGACCTGGGGCAGGGATGGCTACACCTTC. Translating gives CASSETWGRDGYTF. The gene calls are TRBV10-2 and TRBJ1-2; D is perhaps TRBD1 (5 bases). CDR3 length: 14 residues. The germline gives CDR1 WSHSY, CDR2 SAAADI. The V gene lost 6 bases and the J gene lost 6 bases, with 17 bases spanning the gap.

J is TRBJ1-3 and V is TRBV9, with a weak D call TRBD1 (6 bases). V lost 4 bases and J lost 0, with 11 bases in between. The CDR3 extends over 15 amino acids. The V gene's germline CDR1 is SGDLS and CDR2 YYNGEE. The CDR3 loop is CASSWTVGSGNTIYF. The CDR3 DNA follows: TGTGCCAGCAGCTGGACAGTCGGCTCTGGAAACACCATATATTTT.

The chain recombines TRBV11-3 with TRBJ2-3; the match to TRBD2 covers 8 bases. This CDR3 spans 15 amino acids. CDR1 is SGHNT, CDR2 YENEEA, per germline. V was pared by 1 base and J by 4 bases, with 4 bases of the junction left unmatched. DNA of the CDR3: TGTGCCAGCAGCTTAGGCGGGAGGAACCCAGATACGCAGTATTTT. Amino acid sequence: CASSLGGRNPDTQYF. The whole variable domain, remainder taken from reference TRBV11-3 and TRBJ2-3, is EAGVVQSPRYKIIEKKQPVAFWCNPISGHNTLYWYLQNLGQGPELLIRYENEEAVDDSQLPKDRFSAERLKGVDSTLKIQPAELGDSAVYLCASSLGGRNPDTQYFGPGTRLTVL.

The gene calls are TRBV7-2 and TRBJ2-1; TRBD1 matches at 12 bases. Germline CDR1 is SGHTA and CDR2 is FQGNSA. The CDR3 sequence is 15 residues long. The junction had 6 bases not matched to a gene; V was cut back by 3 bases and J by 9 bases. CDR3 bases: TGTGCCAGCAGCTTCGTGGGACAGGGGGCATTTGAGCAGTTCTTC. Protein: CASSFVGQGAFEQFF.

V and J are TRBV5-3 and TRBJ2-7; D perhaps matches TRBD2 (5 bases). TRBV5-3 is annotated as an ORF whose role is uncertain. The length of the CDR3 is 13 residues. Trimming pared 4 bases from V and 5 bases from J, leaving 13 bases between. CDR3 sequence: CARSLPGNHEQYF. The CDR3 region has the DNA TGTGCCAGAAGCCTCCCGGGGAACCACGAGCAGTACTTC.

In its sample, this clone was seen once. The chain employs TRBV5-6 and TRBJ1-5; possibly TRBD1 for D (5 bases). The CDR3 is made up of 15 amino acids. The V and J ends lost 2 bases and 6 bases respectively, with 15 bases between them. The germline CDR1 and CDR2 sequences are SGHDT and YYEEEE. The CDR3 loop reads CASSLLSGRTQPQHF. CDR3 in DNA: TGTGCCAGCAGCTTATTATCAGGGAGAACTCAGCCCCAGCATTTT. Full variable domain (remainder filled in from reference TRBV5-6 and TRBJ1-5): DAGVTQSPTHLIKTRGQQVTLRCSPKSGHDTVSWYQQALGQGPQFIFQYYEEEERQRGNFPDRFSGHQFPNYSSELNVNALLLGDSALYLCASSLLSGRTQPQHFGDGTRLSIL.

The J gene is TRBJ1-3, the V gene TRBV5-1; no clear D. CDR1 and CDR2 from the germline V gene are SGHRS and YFSETQ. V was pared by 0 bases and J by 3 bases, with 13 bases between. The CDR3 spans 16 residues. CDR3 bases: TGCGCCAGCAGCTTGGATGGCAGGACTTTTGGAAACACCATATATTTT. This translates into CASSLDGRTFGNTIYF.

This chain links TRBV5-1 with TRBJ2-7, with 9 bases that match TRBD1. Germline CDR1 SGHRS, CDR2 YFSETQ. The V gene end was trimmed by 3 bases and the J gene end by 6 bases; junction bases not matched to a gene: 4. The CDR3 consists of 13 residues. The CDR3: CASSWDRVGEQYF. CDR3 coding DNA: TGCGCCAGCAGCTGGGACAGGGTTGGCGAGCAGTACTTC.

The J gene is TRBJ2-5, the V gene TRBV18, with D unclear. This CDR3 has 13 residues. Trimming took 4 bases from V and 4 from J, leaving 10 bases between them. CDR1 KGHSH and CDR2 LQKENI come from the germline V gene. DNA for the CDR3: TGTGCCAGCTCACAATCCAGAGGAGAGACCCAGTACTTC. Protein product: CASSQSRGETQYF.

Only one count was recorded for this clone. The chain joins TRBV6-1 to TRBJ2-5, with unresolved D. V was pared by 3 bases and J by 6 bases, with 8 bases between. There are 12 residues in the CDR3. The germline gives CDR1 MNHNS, CDR2 SASEGT. The chain's CDR3 is CASSERPKTQYF. DNA for the CDR3: TGTGCCAGCAGTGAGCGACCTAAGACCCAGTACTTC.

The chain uses TRBV27 and TRBJ2-3; a possible D gene is TRBD1 (6 bases). Germline V gene lookup returns CDR1 MNHEY and CDR2 SMNVEV (reference sequence). The V gene lost 11 bases and the J gene lost 1 base, with 25 bases spanning the gap. This CDR3 comprises 17 residues. In DNA, the CDR3 is TGTGCCGTAAGTTTGGGTGTACAGGGCGGTGGCACAGATACGCAGTATTTT. Translating gives CAVSLGVQGGGTDTQYF.

The rearrangement links TRBV19 to TRBJ2-2; a weak D match, TRBD2 (6 bases). V lost 0 bases to trimming and J lost 4 bases, with 18 bases between them. The germline gives CDR1 LNHDA, CDR2 SQIVND (reference sequence). The CDR3 totals 18 residues. The CDR3: CASSIDLGREFITGELFF. CDR3 coding DNA: TGTGCCAGTAGTATAGATCTTGGTCGGGAGTTTATCACCGGGGAGCTGTTTTTT.